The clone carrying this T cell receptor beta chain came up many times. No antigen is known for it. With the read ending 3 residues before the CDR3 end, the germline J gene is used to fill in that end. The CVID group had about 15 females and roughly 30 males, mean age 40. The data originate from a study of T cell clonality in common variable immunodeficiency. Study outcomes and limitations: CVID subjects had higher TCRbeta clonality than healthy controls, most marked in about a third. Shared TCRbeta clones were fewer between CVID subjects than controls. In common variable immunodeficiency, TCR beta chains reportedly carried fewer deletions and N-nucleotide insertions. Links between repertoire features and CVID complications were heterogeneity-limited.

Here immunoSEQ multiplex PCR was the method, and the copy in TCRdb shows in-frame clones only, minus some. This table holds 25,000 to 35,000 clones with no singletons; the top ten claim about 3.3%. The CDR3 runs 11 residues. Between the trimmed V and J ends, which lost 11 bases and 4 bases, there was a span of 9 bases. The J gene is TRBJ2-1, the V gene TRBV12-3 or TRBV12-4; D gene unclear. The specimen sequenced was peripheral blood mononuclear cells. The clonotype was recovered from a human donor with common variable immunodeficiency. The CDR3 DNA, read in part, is TGTGCCTGCGGCGGATACAATGAG. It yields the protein CACGGYNE. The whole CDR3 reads CACGGYNEQFF.